These T cell receptor beta chains were read from a single sample in a study of cytomegalovirus exposure and HLA in healthy donors. Clones were read by immunoSEQ multiplex PCR, and TCRdb kept only the in-frame ones, dropping some. The repertoire consists of tens of thousands of clones, with more than 60% occurring once and the leading ten covering around 5.1%. Sequenced sample: PBMCs. These receptors all come from a male donor in good health and CMV-seropositive. CDR3s include the opening cysteine and the closing phenylalanine or tryptophan. The D gene is left open where the match is weak. For some rows the clone size is stated as once, few or many, or as a class when expanded; others skip it.

TRBV11-2	.	TRBD1	TRBJ2-7	TGTGCCAGCAGCTTAGTGGGAAGGGGGCGCTACGAGCAGTACTTC	CASSLVGRGRYEQYF
TRBV27	.	TRBD2	TRBJ2-3	TGTGCCAGCAGTTGGCGGGGGACAGATACGCAGTATTTT	CASSWRGTDTQYF
TRBV2	.	.	TRBJ1-2	TGTGCCAGCATCCTAGGCACAGGGCCCCGTGGCTACACCTTC	CASILGTGPRGYTF
TRBV15	.	.	TRBJ2-5	TGTGCCACCAGCGCCCGACAGGAGCCCCAAGAGACCCAGTACTTC	CATSARQEPQETQYF
TRBV7-2	.	.	TRBJ2-2	TGTGCCAGCAGCTTAGTAGCGAACGGGGAGCTGTTTTTT	CASSLVANGELFF
TRBV7-9	.	.	TRBJ2-1	.	CASSLVGGGAEFF
TRBV5-6	.	.	TRBJ2-1	TGTGCCAGCAGCTTGGGTGCCGGGGATGAGCAGTTCTTC	CASSLGAGDEQFF
TRBV7-9	few	TRBD1	TRBJ1-1	TGTGCCAGCAGCCACCGCCCCGACAGGGTAGCCACTGAAGCTTTCTTT	CASSHRPDRVATEAFF
TRBV6-5	.	.	TRBJ1-2	TGTGCCAGCAGTTACTCGACAGCCCGCCGAAATTATGGCTACACCTTC	CASSYSTARRNYGYTF
TRBV7-2	.	.	TRBJ2-2	TGTGCCAGCAGCTTTGCGCGGGGCGCAGGCACCGGGGAGCTGTTTTTT	CASSFARGAGTGELFF
TRBV7-3	.	TRBD2	TRBJ2-1	TGTGCCAGCGGCCACCCACTACTAGCGGGGGCGCGCAATGAGCAGTTCTTC	CASGHPLLAGARNEQFF
TRBV6-6	.	.	TRBJ1-5	TGTGCCAGCATCCCAACAGGGTTTAGCAATCAGCCCCAGCATTTT	CASIPTGFSNQPQHF
TRBV25-1	.	.	TRBJ1-2	TGTGCCAGCAGTGCCCTACTTTTGGATGGCTACACCTTC	CASSALLLDGYTF
TRBV9	once	.	TRBJ1-3	TGTGCCAGCAGCGTAGGAGAATTCACCTCTGGAAACACCATATATTTT	CASSVGEFTSGNTIYF
TRBV27	.	TRBD1	TRBJ2-5	TGTGCCAGCAGCACACCTCCGGGACAGGGGCCTGGGACCCAGTACTTC	CASSTPPGQGPGTQYF
TRBV28	.	.	TRBJ1-1	TGTGCCAGCAGTATTGAGGGAACGAACACTGAAGCTTTCTTT	CASSIEGTNTEAFF
TRBV6-5	.	TRBD1	TRBJ1-4	TGTGCCAGCAGTTTGTGGACAGGGAACCGTGAAAAACTGTTTTTT	CASSLWTGNREKLFF
TRBV7-2	.	.	TRBJ1-6	TGTGCCAGCAGCACACGACAGGTTACACCCCTCCACTTT	CASSTRQVTPLHF
TRBV7-9	.	TRBD1	TRBJ1-2	TGTTCCAGCACCAGGACAGGGGCAAACTATGGCTACACCTTC	CSSTRTGANYGYTF
TRBV7-9	few	.	TRBJ2-7	TGTGCCAGCAGCTTAGCCGGGACTTGGGACGAGCAGTACTTC	CASSLAGTWDEQYF
TRBV28	.	TRBD2	TRBJ2-7	TGTGCCAGCAGCCCCCGACTAGCGGGCCCCTACGAGCAGTACTTC	CASSPRLAGPYEQYF
TRBV7-9	few	.	TRBJ2-2	TGTGCCAGCAGCTTAGGGGACACTGCGAACACCGGGGAGCTGTTTTTT	CASSLGDTANTGELFF
TRBV20-1	.	.	TRBJ2-7	TGCAGCGTCCCGACGGGCTACGAGCAGTACTTC	CSVPTGYEQYF
TRBV5-1	.	TRBD2	TRBJ2-5	TGCGCCAGCAGCTTGGCCCTAGCGGGGGCTGGAGAGACCCAGTACTTC	CASSLALAGAGETQYF
TRBV4-1	.	.	TRBJ2-4	TGCGCCAGCAGGCCCGCGGGTGGAAACATTCAGTACTTC	CASRPAGGNIQYF
TRBV5-4	.	TRBD2	TRBJ2-1	TGTGCCAGCAGCTCCCTAGCGGGAGTTGAAAATGAGCAGTTCTTC	CASSSLAGVENEQFF
TRBV28	.	.	TRBJ2-7	TGTGCCAGTCATACAGGTCCCTACGAGCAGTACTTC	CASHTGPYEQYF
TRBV28	.	TRBD2	TRBJ2-5	TGTGCCAGCAGTCCGCGTGGGACTACTGGGACCCAGTACTTC	CASSPRGTTGTQYF
TRBV28	once	.	TRBJ1-5	TGTGCCAGCAGTTCTCCGGGGGACGGGGCCCAGCATTTT	CASSSPGDGAQHF
TRBV15	.	.	TRBJ2-7	TGTGCCACCAGCGTTCCCCCCTGGCGGGATAACTACGAGCAGTACTTC	CATSVPPWRDNYEQYF
TRBV5-1	many	.	TRBJ1-1	TGCGCCAGCAGCTTGGCCGGGGGTGGCACTGAAGCTTTCTTT	CASSLAGGGTEAFF
TRBV30	.	TRBD2	TRBJ2-2	TGTGCCTGGAGAGTAGCGGGAGGTCCCGGGGAGCTGTTTTTT	CAWRVAGGPGELFF
TRBV27	few	.	TRBJ2-7	TGTGCCAGCAGTGCGTCTTACCACCCTGACTACGAGCAGTACTTC	CASSASYHPDYEQYF
TRBV5-4	.	.	TRBJ1-4	TGTGCCAGCAGCTTAACTTTGTCGACAGTAGGAAATGAAAAACTGTTTTTT	CASSLTLSTVGNEKLFF
TRBV28	once	.	TRBJ2-3	TGTGCCAGCAGCCGAGGGGCTAGCGTGATATACACAGATACGCAGTATTTT	CASSRGASVIYTDTQYF
TRBV30	.	.	TRBJ2-5	TGTGCCTGGAGTGTAGGCTTGTTGACCGGGTCCCAGTACTTC	CAWSVGLLTGSQYF
TRBV5-6	.	TRBD2	TRBJ2-5	TGTGCCAGCAGCTTGCTAGCGGGAGGAGAGACCCAGTACTTC	CASSLLAGGETQYF
TRBV23-1	.	TRBD1	TRBJ1-5	TGCGCCAGCAGTCAATCCACAGGTAGGACAGGGGTTGGGAATCAGCCCCAGCATTTT	CASSQSTGRTGVGNQPQHF
TRBV5-1	.	TRBD2	TRBJ2-3	TGCGCCAGCAGCTTGGCCCTAGCGGGAGACTCAGATACGCAGTATTTT	CASSLALAGDSDTQYF
TRBV7-2	.	.	TRBJ2-1	TGTGCCAGCAGCCCCGGAGGGGCGACCGATGAGCAGTTCTTC	CASSPGGATDEQFF
TRBV30	.	TRBD2	TRBJ2-2	TGTGCCTGGAGTGCTGGGGCGGGAGAGACCGGGGAGCTGTTTTTT	CAWSAGAGETGELFF
TRBV27	.	.	TRBJ2-2	TGTGCCAGCAGTTTTGGGGGGAGCACCGGGGAGCTGTTTTTT	CASSFGGSTGELFF
TRBV28	.	.	TRBJ1-6	TGTGCCAGCATTCTGAGACAGACATATAATTCACCCCTCCACTTT	CASILRQTYNSPLHF
TRBV30	.	TRBD1	TRBJ1-1	TGTGCCTGGGCCACGGGACAGGGCAGCACTGAAGCTTTCTTT	CAWATGQGSTEAFF
TRBV5-4	.	.	TRBJ2-7	TGTGCCAGCAGCTTTCCCCAGAACCCCTACGAGCAGTACTTC	CASSFPQNPYEQYF
TRBV30	.	.	TRBJ1-1	TGTGCCTGGACCCGTAGCTCGAACACTGAAGCTTTCTTT	CAWTRSSNTEAFF
TRBV7-9	.	.	TRBJ2-7	TGTGCCAGCAGCCCAAAGGGGCCCTACGAGCAGTACTTC	CASSPKGPYEQYF
TRBV28	.	TRBD1	TRBJ1-2	TGTGCCAGCAGTCGGGTCGGGACAGGGTCGCGGTACACCTTC	CASSRVGTGSRYTF
TRBV28	.	TRBD2	TRBJ2-1	TGTGCCAGCAGTTCCGGGACTAGCGGGTTCGGTGAGCAGTTCTTC	CASSSGTSGFGEQFF
TRBV5-1	.	.	TRBJ1-4	TGCGCCAGCAGCTTAGACACGCCGGAAAAACTGTTTTTT	CASSLDTPEKLFF
TRBV19	.	TRBD2	TRBJ2-7	TGTGCCAGTAGTATAGGACTAGCGGGAGGAGACGAGCAGTACTTC	CASSIGLAGGDEQYF
TRBV28	.	.	TRBJ1-2	TGTGCCAGCAGCGCCAGGGTCGTCTATGGCTACACCTTC	CASSARVVYGYTF